This T cell receptor beta chain is from a study of blood T cell repertoires in COVID-19. Here immunoSEQ multiplex PCR was the method, and the copy in TCRdb shows in-frame clones only, minus some. The sample lists some 60,000 clones; more than 70% were seen once. From germline, CDR1 is KGHSH and CDR2 LQKENI. The CDR3 totals 14 residues. The trim removed 6 bases at V and 4 bases at J, leaving 9 bases unmatched. Sequenced material: peripheral blood. This sequence originates from a man aged 30-40 years with COVID-19, enrolled during active disease. J is TRBJ2-7 and V is TRBV18, with 7 bases aligning to TRBD2. CDR3 sequence reads: CASSTGGGGYEQYF. For the CDR3, the DNA is TGTGCCAGCTCCACAGGCGGCGGGGGTTACGAGCAGTACTTC.